In this sample, the clone carrying this T cell receptor delta chain turned up a few times. One end of the junction does not line up with germline, which may come from a read error. The sample is drawn from a study of gamma-delta T cells after stem cell transplantation. TCRdb reran clone calling via CATT on the RT-PCR reads. Here the sample spans roughly 240 delta-chain clones, approximately 48% being singletons. Germline V gives CDR1 GEAIGNYY, CDR2 EKD. The CDR3 is 22 residues long. V and J are TRDV2 and TRDJ3, with TRDD3 matching over 13 bases. Sequencing used gamma-delta T cells. This receptor was taken from a human donor. It is not recorded whose cells these are; they may come from a transplant donor. CDR3 DNA: TGTGCCTGTGACACCGTACTGGGGGATACGCGGCTAAGCTCCTGGAACACCCGACAGATGTTTTTC. As protein: CACDTVLGDTRLSSWNTRQMFF.